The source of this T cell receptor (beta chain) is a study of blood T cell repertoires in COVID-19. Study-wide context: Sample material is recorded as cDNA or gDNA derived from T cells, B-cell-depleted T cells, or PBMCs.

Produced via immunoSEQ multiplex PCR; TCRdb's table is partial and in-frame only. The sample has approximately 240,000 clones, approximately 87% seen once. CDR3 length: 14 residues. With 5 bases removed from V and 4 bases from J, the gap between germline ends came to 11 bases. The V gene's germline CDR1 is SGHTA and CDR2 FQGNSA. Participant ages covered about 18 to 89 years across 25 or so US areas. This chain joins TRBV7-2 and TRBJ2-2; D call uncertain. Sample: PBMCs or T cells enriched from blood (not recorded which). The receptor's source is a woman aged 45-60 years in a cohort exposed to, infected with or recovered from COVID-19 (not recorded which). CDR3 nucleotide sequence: TGTGCCAGCAGCACACTAATACCCACCGGGGAGCTGTTTTTT. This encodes CASSTLIPTGELFF.